The source of this TCR beta chain is a study of patients and donors after allogeneic stem cell transplantation. A single record per CDR3 protein comes from TCRdb applying MiXCR to the RT-PCR reads. This sample carries fewer than 95,000 distinct CDR3 sequences, around 5% of them seen once, and the ten largest clones take about 3%. This CDR3 is 14 amino acids long. CDR1 and CDR2 (germline): SGHTA, FQGTGA. V was pared by 5 bases and J by 1 base, with 11 bases between. This clonotype was recorded many times. This sequence was found in a human donor who was either an allogeneic HSCT recipient or a stem cell or donor lymphocyte infusion donor (not recorded which). It is not recorded whose cells these are; they may come from a transplant donor. The V gene is TRBV7-3, the J gene TRBJ1-1, with D possibly matching TRBD1 (6 bases). The sequencing input was blood, either unsorted or a sorted T cell fraction (not recorded which). CDR3 in amino acids: CASSPGASNTEAFF. CDR3 DNA: TGTGCCAGCAGCCCAGGGGCCTCGAACACTGAAGCTTTCTTT.